The sequence of this T cell receptor beta chain was determined in a study of T cell repertoires in cytomegalovirus infection. Background on the study: Indications of both CMV infection and matching HLA type were provided by public TCR beta signatures.

General study points: Pooled public TCR beta family frequency picked out CMV carriers with the relevant HLA.

Many counts were recorded for this clonotype. The antigen is undetermined. TCRdb used MiXCR to reprocess the reads, holding one entry per CDR3 protein. The sample carries roughly 500,000 distinct CDR3 sequences, approximately 15% recorded once. The specimen was CD8+ T cells from PBMCs. This TCR derives from a human donor in good health (CMV status not recorded). Some clones in this sample may be carry-over from other donors' samples.

The CDR3 sequence is CASSEGTAATDTQYF. In nucleotides, the CDR3 is TGTGCCAGCAGTGAAGGGACCGCCGCCACAGATACGCAGTATTTT. The rearrangement joins TRBV2 to TRBJ2-3; D is undetermined. Germline V gene sequence: CDR1 SNHLY, CDR2 FYNNEI. The V gene lost 1 base and the J gene lost 2 bases, with 10 bases spanning the gap. The CDR3 has 15 amino acids.